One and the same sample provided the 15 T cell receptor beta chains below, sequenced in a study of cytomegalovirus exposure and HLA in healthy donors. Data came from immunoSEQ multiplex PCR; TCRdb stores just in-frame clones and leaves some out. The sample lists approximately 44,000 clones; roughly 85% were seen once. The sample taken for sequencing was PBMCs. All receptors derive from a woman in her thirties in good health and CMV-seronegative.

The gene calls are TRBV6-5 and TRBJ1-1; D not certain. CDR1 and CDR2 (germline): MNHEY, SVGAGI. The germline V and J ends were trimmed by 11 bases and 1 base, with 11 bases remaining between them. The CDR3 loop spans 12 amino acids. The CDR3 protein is CAVMEGNTEAFF. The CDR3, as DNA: TGTGCCGTCATGGAGGGGAACACTGAAGCTTTCTTT.

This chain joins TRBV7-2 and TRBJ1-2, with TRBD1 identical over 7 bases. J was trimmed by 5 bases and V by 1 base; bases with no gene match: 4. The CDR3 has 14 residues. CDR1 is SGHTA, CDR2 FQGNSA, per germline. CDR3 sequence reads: CASSLGQGTYGYTF. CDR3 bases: TGTGCCAGCAGCTTAGGACAGGGTACTTATGGCTACACCTTC.

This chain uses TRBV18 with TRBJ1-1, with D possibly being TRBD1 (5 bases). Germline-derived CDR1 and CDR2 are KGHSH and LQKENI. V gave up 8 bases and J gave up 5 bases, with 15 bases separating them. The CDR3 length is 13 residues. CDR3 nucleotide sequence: TGTGCCAGCCTCGGGCAGGAGGGGACTGAAGCTTTCTTT. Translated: CASLGQEGTEAFF.

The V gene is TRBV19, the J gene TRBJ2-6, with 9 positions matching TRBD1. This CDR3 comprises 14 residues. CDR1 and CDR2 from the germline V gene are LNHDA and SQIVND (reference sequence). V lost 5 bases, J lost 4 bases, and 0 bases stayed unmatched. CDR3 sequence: CASSGTGGANVLTF. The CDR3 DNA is TGTGCCAGTAGTGGGACAGGGGGGGCCAACGTCCTGACTTTC.

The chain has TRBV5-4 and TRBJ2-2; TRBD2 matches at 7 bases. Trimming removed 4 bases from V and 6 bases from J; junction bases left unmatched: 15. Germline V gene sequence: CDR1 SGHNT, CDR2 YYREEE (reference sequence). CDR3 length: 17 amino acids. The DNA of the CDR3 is TGTGCCAGCAGCCACGACGGCGGGAGTGTCGGTGCCGGGGAGCTGTTTTTT. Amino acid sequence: CASSHDGGSVGAGELFF.

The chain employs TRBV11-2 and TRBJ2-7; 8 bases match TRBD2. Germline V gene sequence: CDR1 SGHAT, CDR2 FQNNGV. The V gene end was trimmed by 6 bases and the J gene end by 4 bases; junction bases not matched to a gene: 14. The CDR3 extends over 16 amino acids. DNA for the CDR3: TGTGCCAGCAGATCCTCGGGGGGGAGCGCATTTTACGAGCAGTACTTC. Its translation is CASRSSGGSAFYEQYF.

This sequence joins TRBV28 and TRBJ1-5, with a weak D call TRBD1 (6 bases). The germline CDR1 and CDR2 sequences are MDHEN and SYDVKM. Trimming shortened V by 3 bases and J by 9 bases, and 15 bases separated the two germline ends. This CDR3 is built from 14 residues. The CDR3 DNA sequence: TGTGCCAGCAGTTTGGGGGGGGCCTCCCCGCCCCAGCATTTT. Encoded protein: CASSLGGASPPQHF.

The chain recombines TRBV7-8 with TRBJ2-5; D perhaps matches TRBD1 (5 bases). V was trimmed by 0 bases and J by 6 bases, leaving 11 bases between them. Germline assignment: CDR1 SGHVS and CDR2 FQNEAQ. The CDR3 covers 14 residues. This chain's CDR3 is CASSLALGEKTQYF. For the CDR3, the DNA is TGTGCCAGCAGCTTAGCTTTAGGGGAAAAGACCCAGTACTTC.

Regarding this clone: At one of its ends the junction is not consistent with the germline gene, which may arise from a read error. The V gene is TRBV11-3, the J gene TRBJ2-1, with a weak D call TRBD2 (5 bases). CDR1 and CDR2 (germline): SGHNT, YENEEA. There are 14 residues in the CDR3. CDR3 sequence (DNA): TGCGCCAGCAGCTTAACGGGGTCCGGCGGCGGGTTATTCTTC. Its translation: CASSLTGSGGGLFF.

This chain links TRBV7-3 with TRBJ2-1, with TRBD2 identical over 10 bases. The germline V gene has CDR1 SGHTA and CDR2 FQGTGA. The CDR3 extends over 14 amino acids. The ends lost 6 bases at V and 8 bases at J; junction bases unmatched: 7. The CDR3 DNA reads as TGTGCCAGCAGTCTAGCGGGAGCACCCCATGAGCAGTTCTTC. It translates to CASSLAGAPHEQFF.

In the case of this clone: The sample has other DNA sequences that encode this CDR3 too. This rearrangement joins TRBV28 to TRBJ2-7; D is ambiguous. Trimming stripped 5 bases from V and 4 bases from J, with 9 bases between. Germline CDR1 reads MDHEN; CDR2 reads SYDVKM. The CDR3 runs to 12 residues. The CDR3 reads CASSLTAYEQYF. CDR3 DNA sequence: TGTGCCAGCAGTCTCACCGCGTACGAGCAGTACTTC.

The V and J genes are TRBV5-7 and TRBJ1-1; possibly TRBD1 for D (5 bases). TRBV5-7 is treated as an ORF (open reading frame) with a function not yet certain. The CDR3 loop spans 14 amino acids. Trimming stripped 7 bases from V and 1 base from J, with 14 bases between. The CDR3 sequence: CASEGAGRNTEAFF. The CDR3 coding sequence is TGTGCCAGCGAAGGGGCTGGAAGGAACACTGAAGCTTTCTTT.

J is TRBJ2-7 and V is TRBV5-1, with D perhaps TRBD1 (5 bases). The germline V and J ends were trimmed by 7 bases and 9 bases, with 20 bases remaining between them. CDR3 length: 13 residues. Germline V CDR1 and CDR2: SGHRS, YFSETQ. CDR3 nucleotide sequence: TGCGCCAGCGGGGCCGCAGGGTCTATCGGGCAGTACTTC. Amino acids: CASGAAGSIGQYF.

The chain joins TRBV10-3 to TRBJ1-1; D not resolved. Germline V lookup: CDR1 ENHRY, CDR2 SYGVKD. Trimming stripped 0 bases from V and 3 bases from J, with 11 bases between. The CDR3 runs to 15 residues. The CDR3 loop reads CAISESSGLDTEAFF. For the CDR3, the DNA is TGTGCCATCAGTGAGTCGTCGGGATTGGACACTGAAGCTTTCTTT.

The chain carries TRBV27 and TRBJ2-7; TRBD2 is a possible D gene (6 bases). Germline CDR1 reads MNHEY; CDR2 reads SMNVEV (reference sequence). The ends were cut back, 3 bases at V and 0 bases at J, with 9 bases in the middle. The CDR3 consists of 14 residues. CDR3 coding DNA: TGTGCCAGCAGTTTCTGGGGGGACTCCTACGAGCAGTACTTC. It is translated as CASSFWGDSYEQYF.